This T cell receptor beta chain came from a study of CD8 T cells in ankylosing spondylitis. The CDR3 contains 13 residues. Trimming pared 2 bases from V and 3 bases from J, leaving 7 bases between. CDR1 is SGHDN, CDR2 FVKESK, per germline. TCRdb recomputed calls from the 5' RACE reads with MiXCR, one row per CDR3 protein. Of around 180,000 distinct CDR3 sequences in the sample, 15% to 20% are singletons; the top ten hold approximately 4%. Study conclusions and caveats: The disease-linked clones had a CD8+ phenotype and low blood frequencies.

In this sample, this clonotype turned up many times. What it recognizes is unknown. The TCR was taken from a male donor between 10 and 30 years old with ankylosing spondylitis or in good health (not recorded which). The chain links TRBV14 to TRBJ2-5; tentatively, D is TRBD1 (5 bases). The sequencing sample was made of blood, either unsorted or a sorted T cell fraction (not recorded which). The CDR3: CASSQRQKETQYF. The CDR3, as DNA: TGTGCCAGCAGCCAACGACAGAAAGAGACCCAGTACTTC.